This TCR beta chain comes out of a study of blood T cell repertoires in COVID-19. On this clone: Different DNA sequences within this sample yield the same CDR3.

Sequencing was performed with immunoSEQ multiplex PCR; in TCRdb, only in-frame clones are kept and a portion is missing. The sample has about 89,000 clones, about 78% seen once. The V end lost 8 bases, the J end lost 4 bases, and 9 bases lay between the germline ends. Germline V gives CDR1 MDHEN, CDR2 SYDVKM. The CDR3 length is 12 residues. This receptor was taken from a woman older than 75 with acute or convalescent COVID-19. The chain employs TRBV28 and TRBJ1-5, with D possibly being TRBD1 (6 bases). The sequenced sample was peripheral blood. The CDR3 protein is CASRGGNQPQHF. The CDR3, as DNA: TGTGCCAGCCGAGGGGGTAATCAGCCCCAGCATTTT.